This T cell receptor (beta chain) stems from a study of identical twins. MiXCR was run by TCRdb on the 5' RACE reads, yielding one entry per CDR3 protein. In the table there are 550,000 to 800,000 distinct CDR3 sequences, about 7% of which are singletons. Concerning this clonotype itself: Its antigen is unknown.

Findings and caveats of the study: The study found weaker excess twin sharing in beta out-of-frame sequences. The models systematically underestimated how much out-of-frame TCR alpha was shared in monozygotic twins. The same donors were not followed; conclusions instead depended on cross-sectional statistical analysis.

V dropped 1 base and J dropped 8; count of bases not matched to a gene: 5. From germline, CDR1 is SGHKS and CDR2 YYEKEE (reference sequence). There are 16 residues in the CDR3. These same data were also listed under a study on yellow fever vaccine responses in identical twins. That study reports: Twins' vaccine T cell response reportedly gave the appearance of partial convergence and partial personalization.

Sequencing was done on a sample of PBMCs. The chain has TRBV5-5 and TRBJ2-1; TRBD2 agrees at 14 bases. This TCR was recovered from a young woman in good health. Here the CDR3 DNA reads TGTGCCAGCAGCTTGTCCGGGACTAGCGGGAGCCATGAGCAGTTCTTC. It is translated as CASSLSGTSGSHEQFF.